This T cell receptor (beta chain) was documented in a study of tumour-infiltrating T cells in Burkitt lymphoma (dated by TCRdb to 2019 to 2021). Some background on the complete study: Clinical outcome was correlated with TCR repertoire data, and overall and progression-free survival were found to be predicted by productive clonality independently of established prognosticators, including age at diagnosis.

The germline V and J ends show losses of 6 bases and 3 bases respectively, and no gene match explains 4 bases of the junction. Its CDR3 holds 14 amino acids, cysteine through phenylalanine. Only the CDR3 portion is preserved as DNA: 42 bases, with reading frame beginning at the first base. CDR1 and CDR2 were assigned from the germline V gene (reference sequence) as MNHEY and SMNVEV. Library generation was performed with the immunoSEQ multiplex PCR assay. Sourced from immuneACCESS, this table was stored by TCRdb with only in-frame sequences that have V and J called. A share of the clones is absent; for the studies checked, an unresolved V gene accounts for under half, and the remainder has no known explanation. The sample table shows around 5,600 clones, and about a sixth are seen once. The leading ten clones occupy about 13% of the sample. This clone is large (0.1 to 1%) in terms of sample share. Its target antigen remains unknown. It has no much larger one-base neighbor in the sample; base qualities were not kept.

The TCR comes from a human donor with diffuse large B-cell lymphoma. This receptor chain uses TRBV27 and TRBJ2-7, and 11 bases in between align with TRBD2. The sequenced sample was tumor tissue. The CDR3 amino acid sequence is: CASSPGLAVYEQYF. The bases read TGTGCCAGCAGCCCGGGACTAGCGGTCTACGAGCAGTACTTC.